The TCR beta chain under discussion was sequenced for a study of spatial heterogeneity in lung cancer. Study information: Sequencing consistently turned up more beta-chain sequences than alpha-chain sequences. Whole-study findings and limits: The study found ubiquitous expanded tumor TCRs in blood more at resection than follow-up.

Germline-derived CDR1 and CDR2 are SEHNR and FQNEAQ (reference sequence). Trimming stripped 5 bases from V and 4 bases from J, with 15 bases between. CDR3 length: 15 amino acids. The sample's time point: sample taken at primary tumor resection. Unsorted tumor, nontumor lung tissue or cryopreserved PBMC supplied the whole RNA. There were some 76 donors, all of them untreated patients with early-stage non-small cell lung cancer. All TCR cDNA molecules were individually tagged with a unique molecular identifier. A single record per CDR3 protein comes from TCRdb applying MiXCR to the 5' RACE reads. The sample has some 70,000 distinct CDR3 sequences, about 14% seen once; the top ten hold 6.5% to 7.5%. Remarks on this clonotype: The antigen is undetermined.

This chain uses TRBV7-9 with TRBJ1-5; possible D gene TRBD1, 5 bases. This receptor was identified in a male donor with early-stage non-small cell lung cancer. The sequencing here drew on PBMCs, taken at surgery. The CDR3 DNA reads as TGTGCCAGCAGCCCATCCGGGACTCCAAATCAGCCCCAGCATTTT. It yields the protein CASSPSGTPNQPQHF.